These 28 T cell receptor beta chains originate from one sample sequenced in a study of cytomegalovirus exposure and HLA in healthy donors. PCR used 60 Vbeta primers and 13 Jbeta primers. Libraries were prepared by immunoSEQ multiplex PCR; TCRdb keeps only in-frame clonotypes and omits some of them. The table shows 70,000 to 95,000 clones, with approximately 80% occurring only once. The sequenced sample was PBMCs. These receptors came from a man aged 50-59 years in good health and CMV-seronegative.

The rearrangement uses TRBV11-3 and TRBJ2-1; D is perhaps TRBD1 (5 bases). The V gene lost 5 bases and the J gene lost 9 bases, with 23 bases spanning the gap. The CDR3 covers 16 residues. The germline CDR1 and CDR2 sequences are SGHNT and YENEEA. The CDR3 sequence: CASSPWTTGRAAEQFF. The DNA of the CDR3 is TGTGCCAGCAGCCCCTGGACAACCGGGCGTGCCGCTGAGCAGTTCTTC.

This clone was detected ten times or more. The genes are TRBV6-5 and TRBJ1-1; D gene ambiguous. Between the trimmed V and J ends, which lost 5 bases and 5 bases, there was a span of 15 bases. Germline V gives CDR1 MNHEY, CDR2 SVGAGI. There are 14 residues in the CDR3. CDR3 sequence (DNA): TGTGCCAGCAGTATCCGGGCTCCGGGGACTGAAGCTTTCTTT. Amino acids: CASSIRAPGTEAFF.

This chain joins TRBV5-4 and TRBJ1-2; D is uncertain. This CDR3 contains 13 residues. Trimming cost V 7 bases and J 8 bases, with 18 bases left between them. In germline, CDR1 is SGHNT, CDR2 YYREEE (reference sequence). The CDR3 protein is CASHRGSGRGYTF. The CDR3 bases are TGTGCCAGCCATCGAGGGAGCGGACGCGGCTACACCTTC.

The chain recombines TRBV18 with TRBJ2-2, with D perhaps TRBD1 (5 bases). The CDR3 runs 16 residues. Germline V gene lookup returns CDR1 KGHSH and CDR2 LQKENI. Trimming removed 8 bases from V and 5 bases from J, with 21 bases in between. In DNA, the CDR3 is TGTGCCAGCGCACTTGGTCAGGGATATCGGACCGGGGAGCTGTTTTTT. Amino acids: CASALGQGYRTGELFF.

A note on this clone: One end of the junction varies from germline; a read error may be responsible. The gene calls are TRBV9 and TRBJ1-5; D uncertain. This CDR3 spans 13 amino acids. Germline V gene lookup returns CDR1 SGDLS and CDR2 YYNGEE. The CDR3 spells CANSSHGNQPQHF. The CDR3 nucleotides read TGTGCCAACAGCTCCCATGGCAATCAGCCCCAGCATTTT.

CDR3 sequence reads: CASSPQVGVETQYF. The CDR3 coding sequence is TGTGCCAGCAGCCCCCAAGTCGGAGTGGAGACCCAGTACTTC. The chain has TRBV11-1 and TRBJ2-5; D is uncertain. Germline assignment: CDR1 SGHAT and CDR2 FQDESV (reference sequence). The length of the CDR3 is 14 residues. V lost 5 bases to trimming and J lost 5 bases, with 15 bases between them.

In DNA, the CDR3 is TGTGCCAGCAGCCCACCCGAAGGACAGGGCGCCGCCGGGGAGCTGTTTTTT. This sequence encodes CASSPPEGQGAAGELFF. V and J are TRBV7-3 and TRBJ2-2; TRBD1 matches at 8 bases. The V gene's germline CDR1 is SGHTA and CDR2 FQGTGA. V lost 5 bases to trimming and J lost 6 bases; unmatched junction nucleotides: 14. The CDR3 is 17 residues long.

The V and J genes are TRBV19 and TRBJ2-3, with a weak D call TRBD1 (6 bases). V shed 6 bases and J shed 2 bases, with 15 bases lying between them. CDR3 length: 15 amino acids. Germline V gives CDR1 LNHDA, CDR2 SQIVND (reference sequence). The CDR3 spells CASRPGAYHTDTQYF. The CDR3 nucleotides read TGTGCCAGTAGGCCAGGGGCCTACCACACAGATACGCAGTATTTT.

The V gene is TRBV30, the J gene TRBJ2-1; 8 positions match TRBD1. The CDR3 has 19 amino acids. Trimming cost V 1 base and J 0 bases; bases outside gene matches: 14. CDR1 is GTSNPN, CDR2 SVGIG, per germline (reference sequence). CDR3 region: CAWSAGPGTGSSSYNEQFF. In DNA form, the CDR3 reads TGTGCCTGGAGTGCCGGTCCCGGGACAGGTTCGAGCTCCTACAATGAGCAGTTCTTC.

This clone has a handful of counts. The chain employs TRBV11-2 and TRBJ1-4; 9 positions match TRBD1. CDR1 is SGHAT and CDR2 is FQNNGV in the germline V gene. V lost 5 bases to trimming and J lost 3 bases; unmatched junction nucleotides: 16. This CDR3 spans 19 amino acids. The CDR3 region has the DNA TGTGCCAGCAGCACTACCGGGACAGGGAAAGGTGGGGCTAATGAAAAACTGTTTTTT. Encoded protein: CASSTTGTGKGGANEKLFF.

The chain is built from TRBV7-9 and TRBJ1-1; D remains unclear. Trimming removed 2 bases from V and 10 bases from J, with 8 bases in between. Germline V gene sequence: CDR1 SEHNR, CDR2 FQNEAQ (reference sequence). This CDR3 spans 11 amino acids. CDR3 loop: CASSLSGGAFF. The CDR3 bases are TGTGCCAGCAGCTTAAGCGGCGGAGCTTTCTTT.

The chain recombines TRBV6-6 with TRBJ1-6, with no clear D. The V and J ends lost 7 bases and 5 bases respectively, with 12 bases between them. This CDR3 has 14 amino acids. Germline CDR1 MNHNY, CDR2 SVGAGI (reference sequence). The CDR3 region is CASTLGRDNSPLHF. The CDR3 region has the DNA TGTGCCAGCACCCTGGGGAGGGATAATTCACCCCTCCACTTT.

V and J are TRBV6-4 and TRBJ2-1, with 14 positions matching TRBD2. This CDR3 has 15 residues. Losses at the gene ends were 4 bases for V and 4 bases for J; bases not matched to a gene: 0. The germline V gene encodes CDR1 MRHNA and CDR2 SNTAGT. The CDR3: CASSGTSGGYNEQFF. The CDR3 DNA sequence: TGTGCCAGCAGTGGGACTAGCGGGGGGTACAATGAGCAGTTCTTC.

The CDR3 is CASSFRASYEQYF. The CDR3 DNA follows: TGTGCCAGCAGTTTCAGGGCCTCCTACGAGCAGTACTTC. The rearrangement links TRBV28 to TRBJ2-7; tentative D call: TRBD1 (5 bases). In germline, CDR1 is MDHEN, CDR2 SYDVKM. This CDR3 is 13 amino acids long. Trimming left V 3 bases short and J 0 bases short, with 6 bases between.

V gene TRBV30 combines with J gene TRBJ2-1; 8 positions match TRBD2. V shed 3 bases and J 10 bases; nucleotides not matched to a gene: 14. The CDR3 totals 15 residues. Germline CDR1 is GTSNPN and CDR2 is SVGIG (reference sequence). The CDR3 DNA sequence: TGTGCCTGGAGCGGGAACACGGGGGGGCAACGGGAGCAGTTCTTC. It yields the protein CAWSGNTGGQREQFF. The full variable domain, completed using reference TRBV30 and TRBJ2-1, is SQTIHQWPATLVQPVGSPLSLECTVEGTSNPNLYWYRQAAGRGLQLLFYSVGIGQISSEVPQNLSASRPQDRQFILSSKKLLLSDSGFYLCAWSGNTGGQREQFFGPGTRLTVL.

The gene calls are TRBV27 and TRBJ2-1; no clear D gene. The V gene's germline CDR1 is MNHEY and CDR2 SMNVEV (reference sequence). V lost 8 bases and J 0 bases, leaving 17 bases between the germline ends. CDR3 length: 16 residues. The CDR3 bases are TGTGCCAGCGGCCAAGGAGCCGGAAGCTCCTACAATGAGCAGTTCTTC. This sequence encodes CASGQGAGSSYNEQFF.

This clone was picked up one time. The chain links TRBV7-9 to TRBJ1-5; D might be TRBD1 (5 bases). The CDR3 is 15 amino acids. The germline gives CDR1 SEHNR, CDR2 FQNEAQ (reference sequence). V lost 7 bases and J lost 6, with 19 bases in between. The CDR3 coding sequence is TGTGCCAGCACCCCCGGCCGGGGGGGTTTTCAGCCCCAGCATTTT. This encodes CASTPGRGGFQPQHF.

The rearrangement joins TRBV28 to TRBJ2-7; 8 positions agree with TRBD2. There are 13 residues in the CDR3. The J segment lost 2 bases and the V segment lost 10 bases, leaving 7 bases of the junction unmatched. Germline V gene data show CDR1 as MDHEN and CDR2 as SYDVKM. In DNA, the CDR3 is TGTGCCACCGACTCGGGGGGGACCTACGAGCAGTACTTC. It encodes CATDSGGTYEQYF.

The chain couples TRBV6-1 to TRBJ2-5, with 7 bases fitting TRBD1. This CDR3 has 14 amino acids. The ends lost 6 bases at V and 7 bases at J; junction bases unmatched: 11. Germline loops: CDR1 MNHNS, CDR2 SASEGT. CDR3 sequence: CASRLGQNSGTQYF. Written as DNA, the CDR3 is TGTGCCAGCAGGCTGGGACAGAACTCTGGGACCCAGTACTTC.

V and J are TRBV6-1 and TRBJ2-3, with D perhaps matching TRBD1 (7 bases). Germline lookup yields CDR1 MNHNS and CDR2 SASEGT. The CDR3 consists of 13 residues. The V end was cut by 4 bases, the J end by 6 bases, with 11 bases between. CDR3 in amino acids: CASSGTGGDTQYF. Written as DNA, the CDR3 is TGTGCCAGCAGTGGGACAGGAGGGGATACGCAGTATTTT.

This sequence joins TRBV5-5 and TRBJ1-1; 9 bases agree with TRBD1. The CDR3 covers 16 residues. The trim removed 4 bases at V and 0 bases at J, leaving 7 bases unmatched. The germline gives CDR1 SGHKS, CDR2 YYEKEE (reference sequence). The CDR3 region has the DNA TGTGCCAGCAGCACCGCCGGGACAGGGATGAACACTGAAGCTTTCTTT. Its translation: CASSTAGTGMNTEAFF. The complete variable domain, with remaining parts taken from reference TRBV5-5 and TRBJ1-1, reads DAGVTQSPTHLIKTRGQQVTLRCSPISGHKSVSWYQQVLGQGPQFIFQYYEKEERGRGNFPDRFSARQFPNYSSELNVNALLLGDSALYLCASSTAGTGMNTEAFFGQGTRLTVV.

The chain uses TRBV4-3 and TRBJ2-3; 11 bases are shared with TRBD2. This CDR3 has 17 residues. V gave up 3 bases and J gave up 7 bases; unmatched junction bases: 12. Germline CDR1 LGHNA, CDR2 YSLEER. DNA of the CDR3: TGCGCCAGCAGCCAGGCTAGCGGGGGGCCCTCCTCTTATACGCAGTATTTT. The encoded protein is CASSQASGGPSSYTQYF.

The chain joins TRBV7-9 to TRBJ2-7; 8 bases align to TRBD1. This CDR3 is 14 amino acids long. CDR1 is SEHNR, CDR2 FQNEAQ, per germline (reference sequence). V shed 5 bases and J 4 bases; nucleotides not matched to a gene: 7. The CDR3 DNA reads as TGTGCCAGCAGCCCGGACAGGGCTGGATACGAGCAGTACTTC. Encoded protein: CASSPDRAGYEQYF. The full variable domain, with the rest looked up from reference TRBV7-9 and TRBJ2-7, is DTGVSQNPRHKITKRGQNVTFRCDPISEHNRLYWYRQTLGQGPEFLTYFQNEAQLEKSRLLSDRFSAERPKGSFSTLEIQRTEQGDSAMYLCASSPDRAGYEQYFGPGTRLTVT.

This clone was recorded once. The CDR3 region has the DNA TGTGCCAGCAGCGCGGGACTAGCGGGCGGGGAGACCCAGTACTTC. Amino acid sequence: CASSAGLAGGETQYF. V is TRBV9 and J is TRBJ2-5, with 12 nucleotides matching TRBD2. The V gene's germline CDR1 is SGDLS and CDR2 YYNGEE. The CDR3 is 15 amino acids. The V and J ends lost 3 bases and 5 bases, in that order; junction bases with no gene match: 5.

This clone came up once. The rearrangement joins TRBV19 to TRBJ2-1, with D perhaps matching TRBD1 (6 bases). The CDR3 runs to 15 residues. The germline CDR1 and CDR2 sequences are LNHDA and SQIVND (reference sequence). V was cut by 6 bases and J by 0 bases, with 12 bases left in between. In nucleotides, the CDR3 is TGTGCCAGTAGGCGACAGGCGAGCTCCTACAATGAGCAGTTCTTC. Amino acid sequence: CASRRQASSYNEQFF.

This rearrangement joins TRBV27 to TRBJ2-1, with D possibly TRBD1 on 6 matching bases. CDR1 MNHEY and CDR2 SMNVEV come from the germline V gene (reference sequence). Trimming left V 5 bases short and J 6 bases short, with 14 bases between. CDR3 length: 14 residues. CDR3 DNA: TGTGCCAGCAGTCCCTTGGGGGCCGGCAATGAGCAGTTCTTC. Its protein is CASSPLGAGNEQFF.

The chain links TRBV6-5 to TRBJ1-6; D may be TRBD1 (6 bases). The V and J ends lost 2 bases and 9 bases respectively, with 8 bases between them. The CDR3 runs to 13 residues. Germline V CDR1 and CDR2: MNHEY, SVGAGI. CDR3 DNA sequence: TGTGCCAGCAGTTACAGGGGGACTTCACCCCTCCACTTT. This encodes CASSYRGTSPLHF.

The chain has TRBV19 and TRBJ1-1; D may be TRBD1 (5 bases). V was shortened by 7 bases and J by 5 bases, with 26 bases between the two germline ends. Germline loops: CDR1 LNHDA, CDR2 SQIVND (reference sequence). CDR3 length: 17 residues. Here the CDR3 DNA reads TGTGCCAGTACCCTTGGGGGAGGGACGTCACCTCGGACTGAAGCTTTCTTT. This encodes CASTLGGGTSPRTEAFF.